This T cell receptor (beta chain) was documented in a study of blood T cell repertoires in COVID-19. Study-level information: Material from acute and convalescent COVID-19 was sourced from the United States, Italy and Spain. PBMCs, B-cell-depleted T cells, or T cells were the source of the cDNA or gDNA that made up the material.

This CDR3 is built from 12 residues. The V end lost 7 bases, the J end lost 0 bases, and 7 bases lay between the germline ends. Per germline, CDR1 SGHRS and CDR2 YFSETQ. In the original analysis: Cell counts per sample came from amplifying reference gene primers. Profiled with immunoSEQ multiplex PCR; TCRdb holds only in-frame clones, not every one. V, J and clone size were drawn from that table, and D and trimming were deduced from the DNA. Of 100,000 or so clones listed, approximately 92% are singletons. The source material was peripheral blood. The receptor's source is a man between 18 and 35 years old with acute or convalescent COVID-19. The rearrangement links TRBV5-1 to TRBJ1-2; D possibly corresponds to TRBD1 (5 bases). CDR3 in amino acids: CASGGSNYGYTF. CDR3 bases: TGCGCCAGCGGGGGGTCTAACTATGGCTACACCTTC.